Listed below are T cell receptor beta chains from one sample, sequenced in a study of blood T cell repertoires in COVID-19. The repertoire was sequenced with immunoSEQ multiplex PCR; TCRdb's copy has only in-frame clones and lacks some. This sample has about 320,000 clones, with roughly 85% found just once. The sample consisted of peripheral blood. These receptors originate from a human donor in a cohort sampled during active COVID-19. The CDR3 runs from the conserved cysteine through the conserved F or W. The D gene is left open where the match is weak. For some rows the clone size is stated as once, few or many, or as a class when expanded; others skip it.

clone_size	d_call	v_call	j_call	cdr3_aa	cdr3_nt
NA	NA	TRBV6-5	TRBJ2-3	CASSLRTNEDTQYF	TGTGCCAGCAGTCTCCGGACTAACGAGGATACGCAGTATTTT
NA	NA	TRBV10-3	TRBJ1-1	CAIRQDHTEAFF	TGTGCCATTAGACAGGATCACACTGAAGCTTTCTTT
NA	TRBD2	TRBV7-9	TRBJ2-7	CASSSPAGLAGDYEQYF	TGTGCCAGCAGCTCCCCCGCGGGACTAGCGGGGGACTACGAGCAGTACTTC
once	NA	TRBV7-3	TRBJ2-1	CASSSQSGLSYNEQFF	TGTGCCAGCAGCTCCCAGAGCGGGCTCTCCTACAATGAGCAGTTCTTC
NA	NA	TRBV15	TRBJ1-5	CATSDQDSHQPQHF	TGTGCCACCAGCGATCAGGATTCCCATCAGCCCCAGCATTTT
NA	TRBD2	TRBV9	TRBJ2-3	CASSVADGGGTDTQYF	TGTGCCAGCAGCGTAGCGGACGGCGGGGGAACAGATACGCAGTATTTT
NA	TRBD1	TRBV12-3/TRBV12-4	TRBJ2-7	CASSGGQGDEQYF	TGTGCCAGCAGTGGGGGACAGGGGGACGAGCAGTACTTC
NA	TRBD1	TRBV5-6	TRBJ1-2	CASSPGARGLNGYTF	TGTGCCAGCAGCCCCGGAGCCAGGGGGCTCAATGGCTACACCTTC
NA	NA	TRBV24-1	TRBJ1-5	CATSDTGTLSNQPQHF	TGTGCCACCAGTGATACCGGGACACTTAGCAATCAGCCCCAGCATTTT
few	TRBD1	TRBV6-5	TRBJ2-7	CASTYVGQGVYEQYF	TGTGCCAGCACCTACGTGGGGCAGGGGGTCTACGAGCAGTACTTC
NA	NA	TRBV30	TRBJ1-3	CAWSLTGLLSGNTIYF	TGTGCCTGGAGTCTAACAGGACTACTCTCTGGAAACACCATATATTTT
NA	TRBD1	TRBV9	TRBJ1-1	CASSATGRGAFF	TGTGCCAGCAGCGCGACAGGGAGAGGAGCTTTCTTT
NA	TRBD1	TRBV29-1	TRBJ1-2	CSVGDRGPGYTF	TGCAGCGTTGGTGACAGGGGGCCTGGCTACACCTTC
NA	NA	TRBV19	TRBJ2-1	CASSIDRGLGEQFF	TGTGCCAGTAGTATAGACAGGGGCCTAGGCGAGCAGTTCTTC
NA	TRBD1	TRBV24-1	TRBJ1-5	CATSDRDRTDQPQHF	TGTGCCACCAGTGATAGGGACAGGACTGATCAGCCCCAGCATTTT
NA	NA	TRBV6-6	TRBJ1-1	CASSYSPGNTEAFF	TGTGCCAGCAGTTACTCGCCGGGGAACACTGAAGCTTTCTTT
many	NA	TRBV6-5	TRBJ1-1	CASTRSGGTEAFF	TGTGCCAGCACCAGAAGCGGTGGGACTGAAGCTTTCTTT
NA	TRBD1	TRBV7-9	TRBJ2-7	CASSPWGSDREDYEQYF	TGTGCCAGCAGCCCTTGGGGATCGGACAGGGAAGACTACGAGCAGTACTTC
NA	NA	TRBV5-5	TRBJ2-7	CASSQPGGAGYEQYF	TGTGCCAGCAGCCAACCTGGAGGGGCGGGGTACGAGCAGTACTTC
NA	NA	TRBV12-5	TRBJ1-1	CASGPDSSQEAFF	TGTGCTAGTGGTCCGGACAGTTCCCAGGAAGCTTTCTTT
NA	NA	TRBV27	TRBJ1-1	CASRAWGVTEAFF	TGTGCCAGCAGAGCATGGGGGGTTACTGAAGCTTTCTTT
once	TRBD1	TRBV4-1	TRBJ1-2	CAGSQEPPTGRGANYGYTF	TGCGCCGGCAGCCAAGAACCCCCGACAGGGAGAGGGGCAAACTATGGCTACACCTTC
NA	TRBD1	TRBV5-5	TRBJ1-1	CASSSISRDRNMNTEAFF	TGTGCCAGCAGCTCCATCTCCCGGGACAGGAACATGAACACTGAAGCTTTCTTT
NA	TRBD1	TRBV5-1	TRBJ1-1	CASSLRTGEGLTEAFF	TGCGCCAGCAGCTTGAGGACAGGGGAAGGGTTGACTGAAGCTTTCTTT
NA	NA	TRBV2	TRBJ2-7	CASSGRDIPYERYF	TGTGCCAGCAGTGGCCGGGACATTCCCTACGAGCGGTACTTC
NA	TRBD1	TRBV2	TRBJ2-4	CASSAGTGGWIQYF	TGTGCCAGCAGTGCCGGGACAGGGGGCTGGATTCAGTACTTC
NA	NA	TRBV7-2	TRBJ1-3	CASSLLTRGSGNTIYF	TGTGCCAGCAGCTTACTAACGAGGGGGTCCGGAAACACCATATATTTT
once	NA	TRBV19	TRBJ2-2	CASNEYFYEELFF	TGTGCCAGTAACGAGTATTTCTACGAGGAGCTGTTTTTT
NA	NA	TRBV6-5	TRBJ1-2	CASSYGGQIDYGYTF	TGTGCCAGCAGTTATGGAGGACAGATAGACTATGGCTACACCTTC
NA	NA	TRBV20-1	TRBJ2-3	CSARESYSF	TGCAGTGCTAGAGAAAGTTACTCTTTT
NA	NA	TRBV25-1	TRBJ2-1	CASSAPSGYNEQFF	TGTGCCAGCAGTGCGCCCTCAGGGTACAATGAGCAGTTCTTC
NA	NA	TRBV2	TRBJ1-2	CASSEDRGGYTF	TGTGCCAGCAGTGAAGACCGAGGAGGCTACACCTTC
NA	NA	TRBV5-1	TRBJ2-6	CASSLTPSTGANVLTF	TGCGCCAGCAGCTTGACACCCAGTACTGGGGCCAACGTCCTGACTTTC
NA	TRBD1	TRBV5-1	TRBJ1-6	CASSPGTVGSSPLHF	TGCGCCAGCAGCCCTGGGACAGTTGGTAGTTCACCCCTCCACTTT
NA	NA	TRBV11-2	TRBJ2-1	CASSSTGRQSEQFF	TGTGCCAGCAGCTCAACCGGGAGACAATCCGAGCAGTTCTTC
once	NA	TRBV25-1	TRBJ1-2	CASSENRDHYGYTF	TGTGCCAGCAGTGAAAACAGGGACCACTATGGCTACACCTTC
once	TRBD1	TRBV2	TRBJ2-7	CASRRGVDRDEQYF	TGTGCCAGCAGGCGTGGGGTCGACAGGGACGAGCAGTACTTC
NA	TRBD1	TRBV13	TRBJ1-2	CASSLKNRGVMDYGYTF	TGTGCCAGCAGCTTAAAGAACAGGGGGGTGATGGACTATGGCTACACCTTC
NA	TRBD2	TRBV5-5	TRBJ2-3	CASSFGLAGGLDTQYF	TGTGCCAGCAGCTTTGGACTAGCGGGGGGGCTAGATACGCAGTATTTT
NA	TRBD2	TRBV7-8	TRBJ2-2	CASSFYPSGSRGGELFF	TGTGCCAGCAGCTTTTATCCTAGCGGGTCCAGAGGCGGGGAGCTGTTTTTT
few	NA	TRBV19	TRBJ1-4	CACTQGFREKLFF	TGTGCCTGTACCCAGGGTTTTCGTGAAAAACTGTTTTTT